This TCR beta chain appears in the sequencing data of a study of T-cell reconstitution after alpha-beta-depleted transplantation in children. Study-level results: Reports say that about two months after transplant, the alpha-beta T cells came out of several hundred graft clones that had expanded. Fresh T-cell production supplied most of the T-cell counts and diversity seen one year after transplant. High day-60 TCRbeta diversity in some patients came from surviving recipient T cells and thymic progenitors.

This CDR3 spans 13 amino acids. V shed 5 bases, J shed 5 bases, and the junction held 6 bases outside the gene matches. CDR1 is DFQATT and CDR2 is SNEGSKA in the germline V gene (reference sequence). This clonotype has just a few counts. The antigen is not known. For TCRbeta, the library was prepared with unique molecular identifiers. TCRdb redid the calling of the PCR reads with MiXCR, one entry per CDR3 protein. The repertoire holds about 600,000 distinct CDR3 sequences, under 30% seen once, with around an eighth in the top ten. This TCR was recovered from a boy younger than two who had a stem cell transplant for acute myeloid leukemia, so the T cells may come from the graft donor. Sequences were derived from PBMCs, mostly from graft donor cells, sampled 360 days after TCRalphabeta/CD19-depleted stem cell transplant. This chain joins TRBV20-1 and TRBJ2-1; 7 bases agree with TRBD1. DNA of the CDR3: TGCAGTGCTTTGGGACAGATCAACAATGAGCAGTTCTTC. Protein product: CSALGQINNEQFF.